The 17 T cell receptor beta chains below all came from one sample that was sequenced in a study of chemoradiotherapy in HPV16-positive cancers. Assay used: immunoSEQ multiplex PCR; TCRdb lists only in-frame clones, some missing. This table has some 2,000 clones, 81% appearing once. Sample: tumor tissue, taken from a patient who underwent chemoradiotherapy. The receptors were gathered from a human donor with HPV-associated anogenital cancer.

With regard to this clone: Germline and junction disagree at one end, which may indicate a read error. This chain connects TRBV7-7 to TRBJ2-7; maybe TRBD2 (6 bases). This CDR3 is built from 13 residues. The germline CDR1 and CDR2 sequences are SSHAT and FNYEAQ (reference sequence). Here the CDR3 reads CASSLGMGGEQYF. Here the CDR3 DNA reads TGTGCTAGCAGCTTAGGAATGGGGGGCGAGCAGTACTTC.

The chain links TRBV7-2 to TRBJ2-5; TRBD1 is a possible D gene (5 bases). This CDR3 contains 15 residues. V was clipped by 5 bases and J by 5 bases, with 18 bases between them. Per germline, CDR1 SGHTA and CDR2 FQGNSA. The CDR3 reads CASSRYLGAAETQYF. DNA for the CDR3: TGTGCCAGCAGCCGTTACCTAGGGGCCGCGGAGACCCAGTACTTC.

This clone was detected only a few times. The V call is TRBV27, the J call TRBJ1-2; TRBD1 agrees at 8 bases. CDR1 MNHEY and CDR2 SMNVEV come from the germline V gene (reference sequence). The V segment lost 3 bases and the J segment 5 bases; nucleotides outside the gene matches: 8. The length of the CDR3 is 15 residues. The CDR3 is CASSLDRASVYGYTF. The CDR3 DNA reads TGTGCCAGCAGTTTGGACAGGGCGTCGGTATATGGCTACACCTTC.

This clone occurred once. This chain connects TRBV5-1 to TRBJ2-7; D call uncertain. Germline V gene sequence: CDR1 SGHRS, CDR2 YFSETQ. The CDR3 consists of 12 residues. Trimming cost V 1 base and J 7 bases, with 9 bases left between them. Here the CDR3 DNA reads TGCGCCAGCAGCTTGATGGGTTTTGAGCAGTACTTC. Translated, it gives CASSLMGFEQYF.

The chain combines TRBV6-5 with TRBJ2-7, with 10 bases aligning to TRBD2. Germline V lookup: CDR1 MNHEY, CDR2 SVGAGI. There are 15 residues in the CDR3. V lost 6 bases and J lost 4; bases outside the gene matches: 9. The CDR3, as DNA: TGTGCCAGCAGCGACCGGTCTAGCGGGAGTTACGAGCAGTACTTC. Translating it yields CASSDRSSGSYEQYF.

V is TRBV7-9 and J is TRBJ2-1, with D possibly TRBD1 on 6 matching bases. The germline V gene has CDR1 SEHNR and CDR2 FQNEAQ (reference sequence). Trimming removed 7 bases from V and 4 bases from J, with 8 bases in between. The CDR3 loop spans 12 amino acids. The CDR3 loop reads CASMGAYNEQFF. The CDR3 coding sequence is TGTGCCAGCATGGGGGCTTACAATGAGCAGTTCTTC.

This sequence joins TRBV5-1 and TRBJ2-5; weak D call: TRBD1 (6 bases). The V gene's germline CDR1 is SGHRS and CDR2 YFSETQ. The CDR3 runs to 15 residues. The germline V and J ends were trimmed by 0 bases and 4 bases, with 13 bases remaining between them. The CDR3 region is CASSLDGGVLETQYF. The CDR3, as DNA: TGCGCCAGCAGCTTGGATGGGGGCGTGTTAGAGACCCAGTACTTC.

The rearrangement links TRBV6-5 to TRBJ2-7; 8 nucleotides agree with TRBD2. The CDR3 is 15 residues long. With V trimmed by 4 bases and J by 3 bases, 8 bases remained unmatched. Per germline, CDR1 MNHEY and CDR2 SVGAGI. Here the CDR3 reads CASSSGTRGNYEQYF. CDR3 coding DNA: TGTGCCAGCAGTTCTGGGACTAGAGGGAACTACGAGCAGTACTTC.

This chain uses TRBV6-6 with TRBJ2-5, with 9 bases aligning to TRBD1. The germline CDR1 and CDR2 sequences are MNHNY and SVGAGI (reference sequence). The CDR3 is 15 amino acids. The junction had 8 bases not matched to a gene; V was cut back by 6 bases and J by 3 bases. This CDR3 reads CASSNIQGAEETQYF. The CDR3 DNA reads TGTGCCAGCAGCAACATACAGGGGGCTGAAGAGACCCAGTACTTC.

The genes are TRBV29-1 and TRBJ2-5; 9 bases match TRBD1. CDR1 SQVTM and CDR2 ANQGSEA come from the germline V gene. Unmatched junction bases numbered 10, after V lost 6 bases and J lost 5 bases. This CDR3 has 14 residues. The CDR3 region has the DNA TGCAGCGTAATCGGACAGGGGTTCGGGGAGACCCAGTACTTC. Translated, it gives CSVIGQGFGETQYF.

In this sample, this clone turned up once. This sequence joins TRBV13 and TRBJ1-1; D is unresolved. Germline values: CDR1 PRHDT, CDR2 FYEKMQ (reference sequence). The CDR3 has 14 amino acids. V lost 3 bases, J lost 5 bases, and 13 bases lay in between. DNA of the CDR3: TGTGCCAGCAGCTTTTTCTCGAGGTGGACTGAAGCTTTCTTT. Its translation: CASSFFSRWTEAFF.

The rearrangement uses TRBV6-1 and TRBJ2-6, with D perhaps being TRBD1 or TRBD2 (6 bases each). The CDR3 has 18 amino acids. V was pared by 1 base and J by 0 bases, with 13 bases between. The V gene's germline CDR1 is MNHNS and CDR2 SASEGT. The CDR3 sequence is CASSEVPGAVSGANVLTF. CDR3 sequence (DNA): TGTGCCAGCAGTGAAGTCCCGGGGGCAGTCTCTGGGGCCAACGTCCTGACTTTC.

The chain links TRBV18 to TRBJ2-1; 9 bases line up with TRBD2. The CDR3 is 14 residues long. With 3 bases clipped from V and 9 bases from J, the junction kept 6 bases outside the gene matches. Germline assignment: CDR1 KGHSH and CDR2 LQKENI. For the CDR3, the DNA is TGTGCCAGCTCACCGACAGCGGGGGGAGTTGAGCAGTTCTTC. Residues: CASSPTAGGVEQFF.

V usage is TRBV27 and J usage is TRBJ2-1; TRBD2 matches 13 bases. The trim removed 0 bases at V and 9 bases at J, leaving 14 bases unmatched. Germline V gene data show CDR1 as MNHEY and CDR2 as SMNVEV (reference sequence). This CDR3 region has 19 residues. Here the CDR3 reads CASSLSYGLAGEEEGEQFF. The CDR3 nucleotides are TGTGCCAGCAGTTTATCCTACGGACTAGCGGGAGAGGAGGAAGGTGAGCAGTTCTTC.

The V call is TRBV4-1, the J call TRBJ2-7, with 8 bases lining up with TRBD2. The V gene's germline CDR1 is MGHRA and CDR2 YSYEKL. J lost 3 bases, V lost 0 bases, and 13 bases had no gene match. This CDR3 spans 18 amino acids. The CDR3 nucleotides read TGCGCCAGCAGCCAAGATGAGGGAGGAGCGGGGGCTGACTACGAGCAGTACTTC. Protein: CASSQDEGGAGADYEQYF.

The rearrangement links TRBV2 to TRBJ2-1; D gene unclear. Trimming stripped 1 base from V and 0 bases from J, with 7 bases between. The CDR3 is 15 amino acids. Germline V gene data show CDR1 as SNHLY and CDR2 as FYNNEI. This CDR3 is CASSEGPPSYNEQFF. The CDR3 nucleotides are TGTGCCAGCAGTGAAGGCCCTCCCTCCTACAATGAGCAGTTCTTC.

V is TRBV5-1 and J is TRBJ1-4; 10 bases are a match to TRBD1. V shed 7 bases, J shed 6 bases, and the junction held 12 bases outside the gene matches. Looked up from germline, CDR1 is SGHRS and CDR2 is YFSETQ. There are 16 residues in the CDR3. CDR3 loop: CASGYGTGVRYEKLFF. CDR3 bases: TGCGCCAGCGGCTACGGGACAGGGGTCCGATATGAAAAACTGTTTTTT.